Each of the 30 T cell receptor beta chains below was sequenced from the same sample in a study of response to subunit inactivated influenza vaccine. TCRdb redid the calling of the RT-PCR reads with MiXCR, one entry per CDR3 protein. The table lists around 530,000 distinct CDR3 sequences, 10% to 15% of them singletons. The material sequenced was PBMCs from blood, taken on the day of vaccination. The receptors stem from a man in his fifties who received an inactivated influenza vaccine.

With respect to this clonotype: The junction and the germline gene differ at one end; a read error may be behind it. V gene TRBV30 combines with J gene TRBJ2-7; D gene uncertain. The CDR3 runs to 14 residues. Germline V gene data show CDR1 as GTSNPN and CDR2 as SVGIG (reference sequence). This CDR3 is CVWSVPADAYEQYF. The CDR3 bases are TGTGTCTGGAGTGTACCCGCAGACGCCTACGAGCAGTACTTC.

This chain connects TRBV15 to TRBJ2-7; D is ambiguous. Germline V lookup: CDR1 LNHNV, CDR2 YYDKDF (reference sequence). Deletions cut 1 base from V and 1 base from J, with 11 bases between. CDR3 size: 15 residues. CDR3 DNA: TGTGCCACCAGCAGAGGGCGGCTCTTATCCTACGAGCAGTACTTC. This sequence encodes CATSRGRLLSYEQYF.

The CDR3 reads CASSFRTGANTGELFF. As DNA, the CDR3 is TGCGCCAGCAGCTTCCGGACAGGGGCGAACACCGGGGAGCTGTTTTTT. This sequence joins TRBV5-1 and TRBJ2-2; 9 bases agree with TRBD1. V lost 2 bases, J lost 0 bases, and 2 bases stayed unmatched. Per the germline V gene, CDR1 is SGHRS and CDR2 is YFSETQ. CDR3 length equals 16 residues.

The DNA for the CDR3 is TGCGCCAGCAGCTCCGGGATCTACTACAATGAGCAGTTCTTC. This translates into CASSSGIYYNEQFF. The gene calls are TRBV5-1 and TRBJ2-1; D perhaps matches TRBD2 (5 bases). The germline V and J ends were trimmed by 3 bases and 3 bases, with 10 bases remaining between them. Germline lookup yields CDR1 SGHRS and CDR2 YFSETQ. This CDR3 is built from 14 residues.

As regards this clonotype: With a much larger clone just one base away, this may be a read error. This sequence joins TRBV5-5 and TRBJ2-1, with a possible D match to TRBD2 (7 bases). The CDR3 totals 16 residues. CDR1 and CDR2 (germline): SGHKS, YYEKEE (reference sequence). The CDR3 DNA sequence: TGTGCCAGCAGCTTGTCACGGGGGGCCTCCTACAATGAGCAGTCCTTC. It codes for CASSLSRGASYNEQSF.

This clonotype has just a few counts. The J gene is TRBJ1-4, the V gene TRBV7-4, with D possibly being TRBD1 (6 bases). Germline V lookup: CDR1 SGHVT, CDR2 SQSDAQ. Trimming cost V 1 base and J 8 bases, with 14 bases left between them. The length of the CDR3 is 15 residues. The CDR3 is CASSLVSGEREKLFF. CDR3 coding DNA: TGTGCCAGCAGCTTAGTTTCAGGGGAGAGAGAAAAACTGTTTTTT.

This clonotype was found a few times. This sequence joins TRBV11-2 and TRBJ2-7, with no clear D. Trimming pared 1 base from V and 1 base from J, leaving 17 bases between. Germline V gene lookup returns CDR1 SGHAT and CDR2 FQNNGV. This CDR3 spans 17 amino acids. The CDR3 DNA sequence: TGTGCCAGCAGCTTAGGATTTTGGCGGAAGGATTCCTACGAGCAGTACTTC. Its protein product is CASSLGFWRKDSYEQYF.

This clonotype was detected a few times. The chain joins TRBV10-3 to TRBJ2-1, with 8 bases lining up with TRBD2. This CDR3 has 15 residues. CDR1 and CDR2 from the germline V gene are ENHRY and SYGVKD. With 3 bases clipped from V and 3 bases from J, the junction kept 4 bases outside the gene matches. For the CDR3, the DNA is TGTGCCATCAGTGAACGGGGACTAGACTACAATGAGCAGTTCTTC. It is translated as CAISERGLDYNEQFF.

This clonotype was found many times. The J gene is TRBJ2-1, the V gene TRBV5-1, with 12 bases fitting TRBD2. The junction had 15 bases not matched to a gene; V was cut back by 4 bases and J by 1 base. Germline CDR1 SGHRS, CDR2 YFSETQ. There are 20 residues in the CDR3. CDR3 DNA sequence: TGCGCCAGCAGCCTACCCCGACTAGCGGGAGCCGCTGTTTCCTACAATGAGCAGTTCTTC. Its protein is CASSLPRLAGAAVSYNEQFF.

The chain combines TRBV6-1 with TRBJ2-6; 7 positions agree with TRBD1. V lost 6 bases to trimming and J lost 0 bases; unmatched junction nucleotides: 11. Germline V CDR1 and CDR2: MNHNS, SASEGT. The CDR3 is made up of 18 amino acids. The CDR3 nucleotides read TGTGCCAGCAGCGATACAGGGGCCTACCGCTCTGGGGCCAACGTCCTGACTTTC. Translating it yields CASSDTGAYRSGANVLTF.

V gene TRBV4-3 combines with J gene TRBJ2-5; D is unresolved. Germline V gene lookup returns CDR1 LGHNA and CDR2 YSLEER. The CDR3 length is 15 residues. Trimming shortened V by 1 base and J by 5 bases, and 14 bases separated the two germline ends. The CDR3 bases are TGCGCCAGCAGCCAAGCTCTAGTGAATAGGGAGACCCAGTACTTC. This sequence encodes CASSQALVNRETQYF.

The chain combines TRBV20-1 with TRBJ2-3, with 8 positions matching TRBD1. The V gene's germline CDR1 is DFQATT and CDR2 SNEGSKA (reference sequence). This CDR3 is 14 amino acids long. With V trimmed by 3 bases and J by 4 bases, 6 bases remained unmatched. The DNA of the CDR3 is TGCAGTGCTAGGTTTCAGGGGGCACCAGATACGCAGTATTTT. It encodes CSARFQGAPDTQYF.

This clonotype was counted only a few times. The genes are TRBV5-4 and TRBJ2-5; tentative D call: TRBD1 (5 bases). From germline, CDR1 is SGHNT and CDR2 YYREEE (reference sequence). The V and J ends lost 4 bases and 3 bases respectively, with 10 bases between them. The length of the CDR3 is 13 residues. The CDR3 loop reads CASSQDSEETQYF. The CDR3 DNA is TGTGCCAGCAGCCAAGACAGCGAAGAGACCCAGTACTTC. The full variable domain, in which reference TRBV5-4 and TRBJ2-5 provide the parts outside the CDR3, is ETGVTQSPTHLIKTRGQQVTLRCSSQSGHNTVSWYQQALGQGPQFIFQYYREEENGRGNFPPRFSGLQFPNYSSELNVNALELDDSALYLCASSQDSEETQYFGPGTRLLVL.

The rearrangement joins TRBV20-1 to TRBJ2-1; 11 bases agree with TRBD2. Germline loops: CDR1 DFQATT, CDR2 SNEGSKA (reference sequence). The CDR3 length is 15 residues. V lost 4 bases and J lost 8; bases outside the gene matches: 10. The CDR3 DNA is TGCAGTGCTATAGGCATAGCGGGGGGGCGCCATGAGCAGTTCTTC. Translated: CSAIGIAGGRHEQFF.

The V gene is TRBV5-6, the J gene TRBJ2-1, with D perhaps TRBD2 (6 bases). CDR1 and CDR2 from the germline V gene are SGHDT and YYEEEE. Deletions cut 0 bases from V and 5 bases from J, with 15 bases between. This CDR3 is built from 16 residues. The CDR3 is CASSLGRGYPHNEQFF. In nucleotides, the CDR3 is TGTGCCAGCAGCTTGGGGAGGGGATACCCCCACAATGAGCAGTTCTTC.

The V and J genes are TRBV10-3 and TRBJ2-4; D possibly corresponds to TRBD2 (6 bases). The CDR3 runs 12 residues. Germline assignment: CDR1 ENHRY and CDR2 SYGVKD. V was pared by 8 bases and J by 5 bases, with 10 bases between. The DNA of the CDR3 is TGTGCCATCGCGCCGGGGGAAAACATTCAGTACTTC. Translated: CAIAPGENIQYF.

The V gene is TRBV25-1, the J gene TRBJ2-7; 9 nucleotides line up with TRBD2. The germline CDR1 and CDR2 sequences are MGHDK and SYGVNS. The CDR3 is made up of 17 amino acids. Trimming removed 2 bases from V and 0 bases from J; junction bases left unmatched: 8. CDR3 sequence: CASSEVSGSDFSYEQYF. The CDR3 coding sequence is TGTGCCAGCAGTGAAGTTAGCGGGAGTGATTTCTCCTACGAGCAGTACTTC.

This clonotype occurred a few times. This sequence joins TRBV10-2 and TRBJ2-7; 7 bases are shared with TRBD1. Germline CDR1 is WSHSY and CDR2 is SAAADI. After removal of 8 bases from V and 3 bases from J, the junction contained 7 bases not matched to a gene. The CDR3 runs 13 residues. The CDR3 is CASWDSFNYEQYF. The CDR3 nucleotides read TGCGCCAGCTGGGACAGCTTTAACTACGAGCAGTACTTC.

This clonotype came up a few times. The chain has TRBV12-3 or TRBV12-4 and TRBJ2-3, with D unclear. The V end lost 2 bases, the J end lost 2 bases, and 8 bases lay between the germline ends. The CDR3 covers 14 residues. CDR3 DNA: TGTGCCAGCAGTTTAAGCTATAACACAGATACGCAGTATTTT. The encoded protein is CASSLSYNTDTQYF.

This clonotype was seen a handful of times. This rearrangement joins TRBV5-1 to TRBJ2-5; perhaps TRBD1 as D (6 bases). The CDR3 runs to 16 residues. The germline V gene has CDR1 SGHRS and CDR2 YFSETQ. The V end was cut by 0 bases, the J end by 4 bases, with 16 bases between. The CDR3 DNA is TGCGCCAGCAGCTTGGTACAGGGCCTGGTAGGAGAGACCCAGTACTTC. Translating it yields CASSLVQGLVGETQYF.

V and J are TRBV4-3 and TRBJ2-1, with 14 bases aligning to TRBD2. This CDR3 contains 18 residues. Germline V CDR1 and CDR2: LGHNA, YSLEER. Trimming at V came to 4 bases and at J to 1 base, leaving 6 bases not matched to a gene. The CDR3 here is CASSPGLAGVISYNEQFF. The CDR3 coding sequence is TGCGCCAGCAGCCCGGGACTAGCGGGAGTTATTTCCTACAATGAGCAGTTCTTC.

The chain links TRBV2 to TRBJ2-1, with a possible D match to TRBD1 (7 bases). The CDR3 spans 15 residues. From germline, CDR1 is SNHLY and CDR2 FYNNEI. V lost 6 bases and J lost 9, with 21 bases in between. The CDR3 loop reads CASREGQWSLGEQFF. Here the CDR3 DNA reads TGTGCCAGCAGGGAGGGACAGTGGTCATTGGGTGAGCAGTTCTTC.

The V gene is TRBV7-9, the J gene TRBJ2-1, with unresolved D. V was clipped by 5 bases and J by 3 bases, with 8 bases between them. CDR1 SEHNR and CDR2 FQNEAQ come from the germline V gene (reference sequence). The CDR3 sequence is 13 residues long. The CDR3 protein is CASSHLDYNEQFF. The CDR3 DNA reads TGTGCCAGCAGCCACCTAGACTACAATGAGCAGTTCTTC. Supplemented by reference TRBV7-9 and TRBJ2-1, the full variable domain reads DTGVSQNPRHKITKRGQNVTFRCDPISEHNRLYWYRQTLGQGPEFLTYFQNEAQLEKSRLLSDRFSAERPKGSFSTLEIQRTEQGDSAMYLCASSHLDYNEQFFGPGTRLTVL.

This CDR3 reads CATSDSNRVSYNEQFF. In DNA, the CDR3 is TGTGCCACCAGTGATTCTAACAGGGTTAGCTACAATGAGCAGTTCTTC. The chain employs TRBV24-1 and TRBJ2-1; D is perhaps TRBD1 (6 bases). The CDR3 totals 16 residues. Germline V gives CDR1 KGHDR, CDR2 SFDVKD. V was clipped by 2 bases and J by 3 bases, with 13 bases between them.

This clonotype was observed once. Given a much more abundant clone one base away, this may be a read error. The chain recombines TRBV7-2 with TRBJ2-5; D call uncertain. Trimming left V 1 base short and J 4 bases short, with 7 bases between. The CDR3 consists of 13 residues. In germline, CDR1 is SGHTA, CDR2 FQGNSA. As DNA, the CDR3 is TGTGCCAGCAGCTTAGGGGTAATAGAGACCCAGTACTTC. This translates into CASSLGVIETQYF.

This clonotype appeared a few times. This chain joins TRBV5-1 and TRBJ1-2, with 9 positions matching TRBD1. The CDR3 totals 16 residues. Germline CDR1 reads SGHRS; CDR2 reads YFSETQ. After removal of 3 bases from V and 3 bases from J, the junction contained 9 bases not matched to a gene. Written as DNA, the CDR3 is TGCGCCAGCAGCTCGGACCGGGACAGGGTTTACTATGGCTACACCTTC. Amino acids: CASSSDRDRVYYGYTF.

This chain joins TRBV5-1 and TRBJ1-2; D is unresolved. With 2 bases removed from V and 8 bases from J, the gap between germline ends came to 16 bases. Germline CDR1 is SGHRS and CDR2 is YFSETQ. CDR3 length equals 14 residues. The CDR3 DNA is TGCGCCAGCAGCTTTAGCCCCAATATCTTCGGCTACACCTTC. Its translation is CASSFSPNIFGYTF.

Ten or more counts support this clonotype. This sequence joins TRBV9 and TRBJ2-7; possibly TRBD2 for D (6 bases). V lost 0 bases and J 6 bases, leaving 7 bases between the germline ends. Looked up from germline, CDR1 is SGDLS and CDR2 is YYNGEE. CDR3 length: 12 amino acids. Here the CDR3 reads CASSVVGGEQYF. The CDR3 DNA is TGTGCCAGCAGCGTAGTGGGGGGCGAGCAGTACTTC. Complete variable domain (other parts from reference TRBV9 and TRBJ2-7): DSGVTQTPKHLITATGQRVTLRCSPRSGDLSVYWYQQSLDQGLQFLIQYYNGEERAKGNILERFSAQQFPDLHSELNLSSLELGDSALYFCASSVVGGEQYFGPGTRLTVT.

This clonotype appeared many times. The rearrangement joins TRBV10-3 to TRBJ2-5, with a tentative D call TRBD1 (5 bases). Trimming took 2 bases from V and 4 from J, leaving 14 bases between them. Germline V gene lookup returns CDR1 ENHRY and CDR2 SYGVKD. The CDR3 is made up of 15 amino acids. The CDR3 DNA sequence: TGTGCCATCAGTGAGCTCCTAGAAGGGGCAGAGACCCAGTACTTC. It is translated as CAISELLEGAETQYF.

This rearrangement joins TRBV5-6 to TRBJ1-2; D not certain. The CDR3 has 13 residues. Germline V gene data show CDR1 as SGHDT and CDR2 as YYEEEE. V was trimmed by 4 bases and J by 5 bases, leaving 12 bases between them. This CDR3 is CASSPYTVYGYTF. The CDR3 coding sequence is TGTGCCAGCAGCCCCTACACAGTTTATGGCTACACCTTC.